The T cell receptor (beta chain) under discussion was sequenced for a study of T-cell reconstitution after alpha-beta-depleted transplantation in children. Study-level points and caveats: T-cell numbers and diversity, one year after transplant, stemmed largely from T cells that were newly produced. For some patients, TCRbeta diversity was high at day 60 because of recipient T cells and thymic progenitors that survived. Expanded graft clones, several hundred of them, were reportedly the source of alpha-beta T cells about two months after transplant.

This clonotype was found a few times. The antigen is not known. The CDR3 loop spans 12 amino acids. Germline V lookup: CDR1 DFQATT, CDR2 SNEGSKA (reference sequence). Unique molecular identifiers were used in preparing the TCRbeta library. Each CDR3 protein gets one entry after TCRdb re-called the PCR reads with MiXCR. Of 450,000 to 550,000 distinct CDR3 sequences listed, roughly 11% are singletons. The gene calls are TRBV20-1 and TRBJ1-2, with D unresolved. The sample consisted of PBMCs, mostly from graft donor cells, taken 180 days after TCRalphabeta/CD19-depleted stem cell transplant. The receptor comes from a female patient aged 2-9 years who had a stem cell transplant for aplastic anemia, so the T cells may come from the graft donor. The CDR3 nucleotides read TGCAGGTTCCTTCGGGAGGACTATGGCTACACCTTC. This codes for CRFLREDYGYTF.